The 25 T cell receptor beta chains below all came from one sample that was sequenced in a study of cytomegalovirus exposure and HLA in healthy donors. The primer mix had 60 Vbeta and 13 Jbeta primers. Profiled with immunoSEQ multiplex PCR; TCRdb holds only in-frame clones, not every one. The repertoire holds about 77,000 clones, with around 82% as singletons. Material for sequencing was PBMCs. The source of these receptors is a man in his forties or fifties in good health and CMV-seronegative.

V usage is TRBV10-2 and J usage is TRBJ1-4; D unclear. The germline V gene has CDR1 WSHSY and CDR2 SAAADI. This CDR3 region has 14 residues. The ends were cut back, 10 bases at V and 4 bases at J, with 16 bases in the middle. This CDR3 is CAITSEAHNEKLFF. The DNA of the CDR3 is TGCGCCATTACCTCTGAGGCTCATAATGAAAAACTGTTTTTT.

CDR3: CASSRTGTGTAQPQHF. The CDR3, as DNA: TGTGCCAGCAGCCGAACCGGGACAGGGACGGCTCAGCCCCAGCATTTT. The V gene is TRBV4-2, the J gene TRBJ1-5; 9 positions match TRBD1. V trimming: 4 bases; J trimming: 6 bases; junction bases outside the gene matches: 10. Germline V gene lookup returns CDR1 LGHNA and CDR2 YNFKEQ. The CDR3 has 16 residues.

This rearrangement joins TRBV18 to TRBJ1-2; D remains ambiguous. The length of the CDR3 is 14 residues. V lost 2 bases and J lost 2, with 9 bases in between. Looked up from germline, CDR1 is KGHSH and CDR2 is LQKENI. DNA for the CDR3: TGTGCCAGCTCACCAAATCTAGCGAACTATGGCTACACCTTC. This sequence encodes CASSPNLANYGYTF.

This clone was counted a few times. The chain links TRBV11-2 to TRBJ2-3; perhaps TRBD2 as D (6 bases). CDR1 SGHAT and CDR2 FQNNGV come from the germline V gene. V lost 3 bases to trimming and J lost 5 bases, with 12 bases between them. The CDR3 consists of 14 residues. CDR3 DNA sequence: TGTGCCAGCAGCTTCCCAGGGAGGAAAGATACGCAGTATTTT. It yields the protein CASSFPGRKDTQYF.

The chain joins TRBV6-1 to TRBJ1-2; no definite D call. Germline V CDR1 and CDR2: MNHNS, SASEGT. The CDR3 is 16 amino acids. V was pared by 3 bases and J by 1 base, with 15 bases between. In DNA form, the CDR3 reads TGTGCCAGCAGTGAGAGGCCTGATACCTTTAACTATGGCTACACCTTC. Protein product: CASSERPDTFNYGYTF.

The chain is built from TRBV7-3 and TRBJ1-2; TRBD1 might be the D (6 bases). V lost 2 bases and J 7 bases, leaving 11 bases between the germline ends. Germline loops: CDR1 SGHTA, CDR2 FQGTGA. The CDR3 sequence is 13 residues long. CDR3 residues: CASSLVGGRGYTF. CDR3 coding DNA: TGTGCCAGCAGCTTAGTAGGGGGACGTGGCTACACCTTC.

The chain employs TRBV11-2 and TRBJ1-4; 9 bases are shared with TRBD1. The trim removed 4 bases at V and 7 bases at J, leaving 10 bases unmatched. The CDR3 runs to 16 residues. The V gene's germline CDR1 is SGHAT and CDR2 FQNNGV. The CDR3 bases are TGTGCCAGCAGCTCGGACCTTCCGGGACAGGGTGAAAAACTGTTTTTT. The encoded protein is CASSSDLPGQGEKLFF.

The rearrangement uses TRBV11-2 and TRBJ1-1; no firm D call. The ends were cut back, 6 bases at V and 6 bases at J, with 11 bases in the middle. CDR1 and CDR2 from the germline V gene are SGHAT and FQNNGV. The CDR3 runs 12 residues. In DNA form, the CDR3 reads TGTGCCAGCAGATCCGGTACTCCTGAAGCTTTCTTT. Translated, it gives CASRSGTPEAFF.

The rearrangement joins TRBV9 to TRBJ2-7; D may be TRBD1 (6 bases). The CDR3 extends over 14 amino acids. Trimming took 0 bases from V and 3 from J, leaving 10 bases between them. Germline V lookup: CDR1 SGDLS, CDR2 YYNGEE. The CDR3: CASSVGQGIYEQYF. As DNA, the CDR3 is TGTGCCAGCAGCGTAGGGCAGGGGATCTACGAGCAGTACTTC.

The chain uses TRBV2 and TRBJ2-5; 7 bases map to TRBD1. Trimming removed 6 bases from V and 1 base from J; junction bases left unmatched: 5. The CDR3 is 14 residues long. Germline V lookup: CDR1 SNHLY, CDR2 FYNNEI. This chain's CDR3 is CASSRGQAQETQYF. CDR3 nucleotides: TGTGCCAGCAGCCGCGGACAGGCCCAAGAGACCCAGTACTTC.

The genes are TRBV19 and TRBJ1-5; D unclear. The CDR3 is 13 residues long. The ends were cut back, 6 bases at V and 6 bases at J, with 12 bases in the middle. Germline CDR1 and CDR2: LNHDA and SQIVND (reference sequence). CDR3 protein: CASSLSGSQPQHF. The CDR3 DNA reads TGTGCCAGTAGCTTATCGGGGAGTCAGCCCCAGCATTTT.

V is TRBV19 and J is TRBJ2-3; TRBD2 agrees at 7 bases. V trimming: 6 bases; J trimming: 10 bases; junction bases outside the gene matches: 10. CDR3 size: 13 residues. The germline V gene has CDR1 LNHDA and CDR2 SQIVND (reference sequence). The CDR3 nucleotides read TGTGCCAGTAGCTCTACGCGGGGGTGGCCGCAGTATTTT. Translating gives CASSSTRGWPQYF.

This chain uses TRBV2 with TRBJ1-4, with D perhaps matching TRBD1 (6 bases). This CDR3 spans 14 amino acids. V was pared by 6 bases and J by 4 bases, with 12 bases between. The germline CDR1 and CDR2 sequences are SNHLY and FYNNEI. CDR3 amino acids: CASRTQGFNEKLFF. The CDR3 region has the DNA TGTGCCAGCAGGACACAGGGATTTAATGAAAAACTGTTTTTT.

The sample holds a few counts of this clone. The chain links TRBV5-1 to TRBJ2-2; possible D gene TRBD2, 5 bases. Germline V gene sequence: CDR1 SGHRS, CDR2 YFSETQ. The CDR3 extends over 15 amino acids. Trimming cost V 3 bases and J 6 bases, with 15 bases left between them. CDR3 coding DNA: TGCGCCAGCAGCTCCACCTCCAAGAGGGCCGGGGAGCTGTTTTTT. Translation gives CASSSTSKRAGELFF.

The chain couples TRBV5-1 to TRBJ1-1; TRBD1 aligns across 12 bases. This CDR3 has 17 residues. The V segment lost 3 bases and the J segment 5 bases; nucleotides outside the gene matches: 11. CDR1 is SGHRS and CDR2 is YFSETQ in the germline V gene. The CDR3, as DNA: TGCGCCAGCAGCTCAATCCCCGGGACAGGGGGCAAGACTGAAGCTTTCTTT. As protein: CASSSIPGTGGKTEAFF. The full variable domain, with the rest looked up from reference TRBV5-1 and TRBJ1-1, is KAGVTQTPRYLIKTRGQQVTLSCSPISGHRSVSWYQQTPGQGLQFLFEYFSETQRNKGNFPGRFSGRQFSNSRSEMNVSTLELGDSALYLCASSSIPGTGGKTEAFFGQGTRLTVV.

V usage is TRBV29-1 and J usage is TRBJ1-1, with D maybe TRBD1 (5 bases). Looked up from germline, CDR1 is SQVTM and CDR2 is ANQGSEA. V was trimmed by 6 bases and J by 0 bases, leaving 11 bases between them. CDR3 size: 13 residues. The CDR3 region has the DNA TGCAGCGTGGCGACAGATATGAACACTGAAGCTTTCTTT. Protein sequence: CSVATDMNTEAFF. The full variable domain, completed using reference TRBV29-1 and TRBJ1-1, is SAVISQKPSRDICQRGTSLTIQCQVDSQVTMMFWYRQQPGQSLTLIATANQGSEATYESGFVIDKFPISRPNLTFSTLTVSNMSPEDSSIYLCSVATDMNTEAFFGQGTRLTVV.

This clone was found a few times. The chain links TRBV5-1 to TRBJ2-1, with 10 positions matching TRBD2. The CDR3 loop spans 16 amino acids. V was clipped by 4 bases and J by 0 bases; unmatched bases: 4. From germline, CDR1 is SGHRS and CDR2 YFSETQ. The CDR3 sequence: CASSAAGGPSYNEQFF. The CDR3 DNA reads TGCGCCAGCAGCGCAGCGGGGGGGCCCTCCTACAATGAGCAGTTCTTC.

This chain connects TRBV18 to TRBJ2-4; 7 bases map to TRBD2. The CDR3 is 16 amino acids. The germline V gene has CDR1 KGHSH and CDR2 LQKENI. V lost 3 bases to trimming and J lost 3 bases; unmatched junction nucleotides: 8. The CDR3 spells CASSPARERDKNIQYF. CDR3 DNA: TGTGCCAGCTCACCTGCTCGGGAGCGGGACAAAAACATTCAGTACTTC.

This clone was detected a few times. J is TRBJ1-2 and V is TRBV5-1, with 9 nucleotides matching TRBD1. This CDR3 is built from 16 residues. Germline V gene lookup returns CDR1 SGHRS and CDR2 YFSETQ. J lost 2 bases, V lost 5 bases, and 10 bases had no gene match. CDR3 sequence (DNA): TGCGCCAGCAGTGATGCCGGGACAGGGAGGAACTATGGCTACACCTTC. Protein product: CASSDAGTGRNYGYTF. The variable domain in full, completed from reference TRBV5-1 and TRBJ1-2, reads KAGVTQTPRYLIKTRGQQVTLSCSPISGHRSVSWYQQTPGQGLQFLFEYFSETQRNKGNFPGRFSGRQFSNSRSEMNVSTLELGDSALYLCASSDAGTGRNYGYTFGSGTRLTVV.

The rearrangement uses TRBV7-2 and TRBJ1-2; TRBD1 is a possible D gene (5 bases). The CDR3 loop spans 13 amino acids. The V end was cut by 3 bases, the J end by 5 bases, with 10 bases between. Germline V CDR1 and CDR2: SGHTA, FQGNSA. The CDR3 here is CASSFRVGYGYTF. In nucleotides, the CDR3 is TGTGCCAGCAGCTTCAGGGTGGGGTATGGCTACACCTTC.

In this sample, this clone turned up once. The chain couples TRBV27 to TRBJ1-5, with no clear D. Germline V gene sequence: CDR1 MNHEY, CDR2 SMNVEV (reference sequence). V was cut by 3 bases and J by 6 bases, with 9 bases left in between. The CDR3 spans 13 residues. CDR3 loop: CASSFQAGQPQHF. The CDR3 DNA sequence: TGTGCCAGCAGTTTCCAGGCAGGTCAGCCCCAGCATTTT.

This sequence joins TRBV30 and TRBJ2-5; 7 bases match TRBD1. V was pared by 2 bases and J by 1 base, with 1 base of the junction left unmatched. Germline V gene data show CDR1 as GTSNPN and CDR2 as SVGIG (reference sequence). The CDR3 spans 13 residues. For the CDR3, the DNA is TGTGCCTGGAGTAGGGGGCCCCAAGAGACCCAGTACTTC. Translated, it gives CAWSRGPQETQYF.

This clone appeared a few times. The chain combines TRBV5-4 with TRBJ1-4, with 7 bases fitting TRBD1. The J segment lost 5 bases and the V segment lost 0 bases, leaving 4 bases of the junction unmatched. The CDR3 consists of 15 residues. Germline values: CDR1 SGHNT, CDR2 YYREEE (reference sequence). CDR3 sequence: CASSLGGTENEKLFF. In DNA, the CDR3 is TGTGCCAGCAGCTTGGGCGGGACAGAGAATGAAAAACTGTTTTTT.

This clone was seen a single time. The CDR3 sequence is CATSKTDHEQYF. CDR3 DNA: TGTGCCACCAGCAAAACAGACCACGAGCAGTACTTC. The rearrangement links TRBV15 to TRBJ2-7; D is unresolved. The length of the CDR3 is 12 residues. Looked up from germline, CDR1 is LNHNV and CDR2 is YYDKDF (reference sequence). With 4 bases removed from V and 5 bases from J, the gap between germline ends came to 9 bases.

The chain is built from TRBV10-3 and TRBJ2-7, with TRBD1 identical over 9 bases. The CDR3 contains 13 residues. Trimming cost V 8 bases and J 4 bases; bases outside gene matches: 6. Germline V gene data show CDR1 as ENHRY and CDR2 as SYGVKD. CDR3 sequence: CAIGDRAGYEQYF. CDR3 in DNA: TGTGCCATCGGGGACAGGGCGGGATACGAGCAGTACTTC.